This T cell receptor beta chain was identified during a study of identical twins. A universal primer binding site was introduced by template switching. The final cDNA contained unique molecular identifiers. TCRdb recomputed calls from the 5' RACE reads with MiXCR, one row per CDR3 protein. Here the sample spans approximately 490,000 distinct CDR3 sequences, about a fifth being singletons. Germline V CDR1 and CDR2: SGHKS, YYEKEE (reference sequence). Losses at the gene ends were 4 bases for V and 5 bases for J; bases not matched to a gene: 7. The CDR3 is 15 amino acids. These data also formed part of another study, on yellow fever vaccine responses in identical twins.

What was sequenced was CD4+ T cells sorted from blood. This TCR was recovered from a woman between 18 and 29 years old in good health. V and J are TRBV5-5 and TRBJ2-2; 8 bases fit TRBD1. This CDR3 is CASSAGQAWTGELFF. The CDR3, as DNA: TGTGCCAGCAGCGCGGGACAGGCGTGGACCGGGGAGCTGTTTTTT.